What follows are 28 T cell receptor beta chains derived from one specimen sequenced in a study of OX40 agonist ivuxolimab in advanced cancers. TCRdb's copy holds only in-frame clones and misses some; the assay was immunoSEQ multiplex PCR. The sample consists of around 56,000 clones, about four fifths of them appearing once. Sequenced here: CD4+ or CD8+ T cells sorted from blood, sampled in a trial of the OX40 agonist ivuxolimab. These receptors originate from an adult with an advanced solid tumor such as melanoma, head and neck, liver or kidney cancer.

This chain uses TRBV25-1 with TRBJ2-1, with 10 nucleotides matching TRBD1. This CDR3 comprises 15 residues. V shed 3 bases, J shed 7 bases, and the junction held 6 bases outside the gene matches. The germline gives CDR1 MGHDK, CDR2 SYGVNS. The CDR3 DNA is TGTGCCAGCAGTGAGACAGGGGGCGCATGGAATGAGCAGTTCTTC. Its protein is CASSETGGAWNEQFF. The full variable domain, with the rest looked up from reference TRBV25-1 and TRBJ2-1, is EADIYQTPRYLVIGTGKKITLECSQTMGHDKMYWYQQDPGMELHLIHYSYGVNSTEKGDLSSESTVSRIRTEHFPLTLESARPSHTSQYLCASSETGGAWNEQFFGPGTRLTVL.

The rearrangement joins TRBV10-3 to TRBJ1-1, with 7 positions matching TRBD1. The CDR3 is 14 amino acids. From germline, CDR1 is ENHRY and CDR2 SYGVKD. The ends lost 5 bases at V and 2 bases at J; junction bases unmatched: 5. The CDR3: CAISPGQRNTEAFF. CDR3 nucleotide sequence: TGTGCCATCAGTCCGGGACAGAGAAACACTGAAGCTTTCTTT.

The chain employs TRBV5-1 and TRBJ2-1; D ambiguous. Germline V lookup: CDR1 SGHRS, CDR2 YFSETQ. V lost 0 bases and J 1 base, leaving 5 bases between the germline ends. The CDR3 spans 14 residues. The CDR3 here is CASSLGQSYNEQFF. Here the CDR3 DNA reads TGCGCCAGCAGCTTGGGGCAATCCTACAATGAGCAGTTCTTC.

The V call is TRBV7-9, the J call TRBJ1-1, with D unresolved. This CDR3 is built from 13 residues. Trimming took off 4 bases at V and 1 base at J, with 7 bases between the two ends. Germline loops: CDR1 SEHNR, CDR2 FQNEAQ (reference sequence). CDR3 in amino acids: CASSWAGNTEAFF. The CDR3, as DNA: TGTGCCAGCAGCTGGGCGGGGAACACTGAAGCTTTCTTT. Together with reference TRBV7-9 and TRBJ1-1, the CDR3 gives the full variable domain: DTGVSQNPRHKITKRGQNVTFRCDPISEHNRLYWYRQTLGQGPEFLTYFQNEAQLEKSRLLSDRFSAERPKGSFSTLEIQRTEQGDSAMYLCASSWAGNTEAFFGQGTRLTVV.

The CDR3 is CASSFARGEIEQYF. The CDR3 DNA follows: TGTGCCAGCAGTTTTGCCAGGGGGGAGATCGAGCAGTACTTC. J is TRBJ2-7 and V is TRBV28; weak D call: TRBD1 (7 bases). V was trimmed by 3 bases and J by 6 bases, leaving 15 bases between them. The CDR3 length is 14 residues. Germline CDR1 and CDR2: MDHEN and SYDVKM.

This clone was seen more than once but under ten times. The chain has TRBV30 and TRBJ2-7; D uncertain. The CDR3 loop spans 11 amino acids. Germline loops: CDR1 GTSNPN, CDR2 SVGIG (reference sequence). V lost 0 bases and J lost 4, with 4 bases in between. The CDR3 nucleotides are TGTGCCTGGAGTGTAGGATACGAGCAGTACTTC. It is translated as CAWSVGYEQYF.

The chain links TRBV6-1 to TRBJ2-4, with D unclear. Trimming removed 7 bases at V and 1 base at J, with 11 bases between. The CDR3 is made up of 14 amino acids. Looked up from germline, CDR1 is MNHNS and CDR2 is SASEGT. The CDR3 is CASTWATAKNIQYF. The CDR3 nucleotides read TGTGCCAGCACTTGGGCCACGGCCAAAAACATTCAGTACTTC.

This clone appeared a single time. This chain connects TRBV9 to TRBJ1-3; D is perhaps TRBD1 (5 bases). This CDR3 contains 15 residues. V shed 5 bases and J shed 4 bases, with 16 bases lying between them. Germline values: CDR1 SGDLS, CDR2 YYNGEE. CDR3: CASSAGLGSGNTIYF. The CDR3 DNA is TGTGCCAGCAGTGCAGGGCTGGGCTCGGGAAACACCATATATTTT.

The genes are TRBV27 and TRBJ2-1, with 13 bases aligning to TRBD2. Germline loops: CDR1 MNHEY, CDR2 SMNVEV (reference sequence). With 2 bases clipped from V and 7 bases from J, the junction kept 14 bases outside the gene matches. CDR3 length: 19 amino acids. As DNA, the CDR3 is TGTGCCAGCAGTTTAATGGTCTTGGGGACTAGCGGGACTGAAAATGAGCAGTTCTTC. Translated: CASSLMVLGTSGTENEQFF.

V gene TRBV29-1 combines with J gene TRBJ1-1; D not certain. The V end lost 0 bases, the J end lost 10 bases, and 12 bases lay between the germline ends. The CDR3 has 12 amino acids. Germline values: CDR1 SQVTM, CDR2 ANQGSEA. The CDR3 reads CSVEDSSNVAFF. Written as DNA, the CDR3 is TGCAGCGTTGAAGATTCGTCAAACGTAGCTTTCTTT.

This clone was seen more than once but under ten times. The chain joins TRBV2 to TRBJ2-5; D might be TRBD2 (5 bases). From germline, CDR1 is SNHLY and CDR2 FYNNEI. The CDR3 spans 13 residues. Between the trimmed V and J ends, which lost 10 bases and 2 bases, there was a span of 14 bases. The CDR3 region is CATLGETQETQYF. In DNA, the CDR3 is TGTGCCACCCTCGGGGAGACACAAGAGACCCAGTACTTC.

This clone was counted a few times. The V call is TRBV7-9, the J call TRBJ1-5; a weak D match, TRBD1 (5 bases). Germline V gene data show CDR1 as SEHNR and CDR2 as FQNEAQ (reference sequence). This CDR3 comprises 12 residues. The ends were cut back, 9 bases at V and 3 bases at J, with 9 bases in the middle. The CDR3 bases are TGTGCCAGTCAGGGAGACAATCAGCCCCAGCATTTT. Residues: CASQGDNQPQHF.

The chain is built from TRBV4-1 and TRBJ2-1; possibly TRBD1 for D (5 bases). V was pared by 0 bases and J by 5 bases, with 11 bases between. Germline CDR1 and CDR2: MGHRA and YSYEKL. There are 15 residues in the CDR3. For the CDR3, the DNA is TGCGCCAGCAGCCAAGATCCCAGGGCCCACAATGAGCAGTTCTTC. Its translation: CASSQDPRAHNEQFF.

This clone was seen a few times. This sequence joins TRBV2 and TRBJ2-7; weak D call: TRBD1 (6 bases). In germline, CDR1 is SNHLY, CDR2 FYNNEI. This CDR3 is built from 12 residues. The V end was cut by 5 bases, the J end by 6 bases, with 11 bases between. CDR3 sequence (DNA): TGTGCCAGCAGTCAAACAGGGAGCGAGCAGTACTTC. Encoded protein: CASSQTGSEQYF.

The chain employs TRBV5-5 and TRBJ1-5, with D unclear. The germline V gene has CDR1 SGHKS and CDR2 YYEKEE (reference sequence). The germline V and J ends were trimmed by 0 bases and 5 bases, with 6 bases remaining between them. The CDR3 has 13 residues. CDR3 sequence: CASSLANDQPQHF. The DNA for the CDR3 is TGTGCCAGCAGCTTGGCCAACGATCAGCCCCAGCATTTT.

This clone was counted a single time. The V and J genes are TRBV28 and TRBJ2-5, with D unresolved. Germline loops: CDR1 MDHEN, CDR2 SYDVKM. Trimming stripped 6 bases from V and 4 bases from J, with 9 bases between. CDR3 length equals 12 residues. The CDR3 protein is CASSVGRETQYF. DNA for the CDR3: TGTGCCAGCAGCGTAGGAAGAGAGACCCAGTACTTC.

V is TRBV6-1 and J is TRBJ1-4, with D possibly TRBD1 on 5 matching bases. CDR3 length: 14 amino acids. Trimming took off 3 bases at V and 8 bases at J, with 13 bases between the two ends. From germline, CDR1 is MNHNS and CDR2 SASEGT. The CDR3 DNA reads TGTGCCAGCAGTGACCCCCAGGGTTCCGAAAAACTGTTTTTT. This codes for CASSDPQGSEKLFF.

This chain links TRBV2 with TRBJ1-1, with TRBD1 as a possible D gene (6 bases). This CDR3 has 15 residues. CDR1 and CDR2 (germline): SNHLY, FYNNEI. Trimming shortened V by 7 bases and J by 1 base, and 16 bases separated the two germline ends. CDR3 in amino acids: CASTIGTTRNTEAFF. Here the CDR3 DNA reads TGTGCCAGCACGATCGGGACAACCAGGAACACTGAAGCTTTCTTT.

This clone occurred once. The rearrangement links TRBV6-5 to TRBJ2-7, with D possibly TRBD1 on 5 matching bases. V was trimmed by 6 bases and J by 2 bases, leaving 11 bases between them. Per the germline V gene, CDR1 is MNHEY and CDR2 is SVGAGI. The CDR3 consists of 13 residues. CDR3 coding DNA: TGTGCCAGCAGGACTCTGGGGCCCTACGAGCAGTACTTC. Residues: CASRTLGPYEQYF.

The genes are TRBV15 and TRBJ1-2; D perhaps matches TRBD1 (5 bases). The length of the CDR3 is 16 residues. The germline V gene has CDR1 LNHNV and CDR2 YYDKDF (reference sequence). V was shortened by 0 bases and J by 5 bases, with 16 bases between the two germline ends. CDR3 DNA: TGTGCCACCAGCAGAGATAGACAGTCAAACGTTTATGGCTACACCTTC. It codes for CATSRDRQSNVYGYTF.

This chain connects TRBV28 to TRBJ2-7; D is ambiguous. V was trimmed by 4 bases and J by 7 bases, leaving 14 bases between them. The CDR3 is 13 residues long. Per germline, CDR1 MDHEN and CDR2 SYDVKM. The chain's CDR3 is CASSSLGPGEQYF. Written as DNA, the CDR3 is TGTGCCAGCAGTTCCTTAGGCCCTGGGGAGCAGTACTTC.

V usage is TRBV19 and J usage is TRBJ2-2; D gene unclear. Between the trimmed V and J ends, which lost 3 bases and 0 bases, there was a span of 8 bases. This CDR3 is built from 15 residues. Germline values: CDR1 LNHDA, CDR2 SQIVND (reference sequence). This CDR3 reads CASSIWQANTGELFF. CDR3 DNA sequence: TGTGCCAGTAGTATTTGGCAGGCGAACACCGGGGAGCTGTTTTTT.

The chain employs TRBV18 and TRBJ1-5, with 7 bases matching TRBD1. Germline V gives CDR1 KGHSH, CDR2 LQKENI. The V and J ends lost 4 bases and 5 bases, in that order; junction bases with no gene match: 5. This CDR3 has 14 amino acids. CDR3 amino acids: CASSRGTADQPQHF. DNA for the CDR3: TGTGCCAGCTCACGAGGGACAGCCGATCAGCCCCAGCATTTT. Looking up the rest from reference TRBV18 and TRBJ1-5 gives the full variable domain: NAGVMQNPRHLVRRRGQEARLRCSPMKGHSHVYWYRQLPEEGLKFMVYLQKENIIDESGMPKERFSAEFPKEGPSILRIQQVVRGDSAAYFCASSRGTADQPQHFGDGTRLSIL.

The chain has TRBV2 and TRBJ1-2; a weak D match, TRBD1 (6 bases). This CDR3 region has 14 residues. The V end lost 3 bases, the J end lost 4 bases, and 12 bases lay between the germline ends. The germline V gene has CDR1 SNHLY and CDR2 FYNNEI. CDR3 protein: CASSDPGQSYGYTF. Written as DNA, the CDR3 is TGTGCCAGCAGTGACCCTGGACAGAGCTATGGCTACACCTTC. The whole variable domain, filled in from reference TRBV2 and TRBJ1-2, reads EPEVTQTPSHQVTQMGQEVILRCVPISNHLYFYWYRQILGQKVEFLVSFYNNEISEKSEIFDDQFSVERPDGSNFTLKIRSTKLEDSAMYFCASSDPGQSYGYTFGSGTRLTVV.

This clone was counted only a few times. This chain joins TRBV2 and TRBJ1-1; D gene ambiguous. This CDR3 region has 14 residues. Trimming stripped 2 bases from V and 5 bases from J, with 12 bases between. Per germline, CDR1 SNHLY and CDR2 FYNNEI. The CDR3 protein is CASSELGSGTEAFF. CDR3 DNA sequence: TGTGCCAGCAGTGAATTAGGGAGTGGGACTGAAGCTTTCTTT.

The CDR3 protein is CASSQRRGAGSTDTQYF. The CDR3 bases are TGTGCCAGCAGCCAAAGGAGGGGAGCGGGAAGCACAGATACGCAGTATTTT. The rearrangement links TRBV14 to TRBJ2-3, with 7 nucleotides matching TRBD2. Germline CDR1 and CDR2: SGHDN and FVKESK. This CDR3 contains 17 residues. Unmatched junction bases numbered 8, after V lost 2 bases and J lost 0 bases.

The chain combines TRBV2 with TRBJ2-2; TRBD2 matches at 11 bases. After removal of 6 bases from V and 4 bases from J, the junction contained 10 bases not matched to a gene. Looked up from germline, CDR1 is SNHLY and CDR2 is FYNNEI. CDR3 length: 17 residues. The CDR3: CASRGGTSGVGTGELFF. DNA for the CDR3: TGTGCCAGCAGAGGCGGGACTAGCGGTGTTGGCACCGGGGAGCTGTTTTTT. The variable domain in full, with the rest retrieved from reference TRBV2 and TRBJ2-2, is EPEVTQTPSHQVTQMGQEVILRCVPISNHLYFYWYRQILGQKVEFLVSFYNNEISEKSEIFDDQFSVERPDGSNFTLKIRSTKLEDSAMYFCASRGGTSGVGTGELFFGEGSRLTVL.

This clone has a single count. The chain employs TRBV27 and TRBJ2-5; TRBD2 is a possible D gene (5 bases). The CDR3 length is 14 residues. V shed 8 bases and J shed 0 bases, with 13 bases lying between them. The germline V gene has CDR1 MNHEY and CDR2 SMNVEV (reference sequence). CDR3 protein: CASRRRTYQETQYF. The CDR3 DNA follows: TGTGCCAGCCGGAGGCGGACGTACCAAGAGACCCAGTACTTC.